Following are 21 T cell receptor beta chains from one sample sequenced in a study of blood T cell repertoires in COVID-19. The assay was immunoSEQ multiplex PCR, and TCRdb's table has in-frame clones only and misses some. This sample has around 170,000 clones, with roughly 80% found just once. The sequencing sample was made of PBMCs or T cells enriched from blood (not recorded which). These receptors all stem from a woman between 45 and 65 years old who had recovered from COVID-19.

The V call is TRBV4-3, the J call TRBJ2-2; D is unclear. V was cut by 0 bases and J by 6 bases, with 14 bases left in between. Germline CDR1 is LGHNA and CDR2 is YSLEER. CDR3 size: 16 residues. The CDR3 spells CASSQDPQLTAGELFF. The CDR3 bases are TGCGCCAGCAGCCAAGACCCCCAACTTACCGCCGGGGAGCTGTTTTTT.

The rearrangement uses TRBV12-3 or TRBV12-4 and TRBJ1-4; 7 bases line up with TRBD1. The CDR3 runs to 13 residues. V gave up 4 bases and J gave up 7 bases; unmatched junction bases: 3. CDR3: CASSWAGGEKLFF. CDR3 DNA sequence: TGTGCCAGCAGTTGGGCAGGGGGTGAAAAACTGTTTTTT.

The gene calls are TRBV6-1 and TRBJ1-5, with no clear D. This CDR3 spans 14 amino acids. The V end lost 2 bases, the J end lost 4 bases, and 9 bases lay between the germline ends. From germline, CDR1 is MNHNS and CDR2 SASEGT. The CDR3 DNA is TGTGCCAGCAGTGAATGGCAGTCAAATCAGCCCCAGCATTTT. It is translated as CASSEWQSNQPQHF.

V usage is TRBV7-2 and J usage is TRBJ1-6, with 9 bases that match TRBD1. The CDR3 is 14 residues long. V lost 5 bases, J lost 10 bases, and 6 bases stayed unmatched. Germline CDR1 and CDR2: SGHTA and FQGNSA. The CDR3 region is CASSQDRGKSPLHF. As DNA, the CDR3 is TGTGCCAGCAGCCAGGACAGGGGAAAATCACCCCTCCACTTT.

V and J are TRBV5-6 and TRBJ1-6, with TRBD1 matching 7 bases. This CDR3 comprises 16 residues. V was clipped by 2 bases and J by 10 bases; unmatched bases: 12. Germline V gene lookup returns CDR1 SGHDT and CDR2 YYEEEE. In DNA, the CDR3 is TGTGCCAGCAGCTTTCTTCATGGCAGGGGGGAATCACCCCTCCACTTT. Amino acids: CASSFLHGRGESPLHF.

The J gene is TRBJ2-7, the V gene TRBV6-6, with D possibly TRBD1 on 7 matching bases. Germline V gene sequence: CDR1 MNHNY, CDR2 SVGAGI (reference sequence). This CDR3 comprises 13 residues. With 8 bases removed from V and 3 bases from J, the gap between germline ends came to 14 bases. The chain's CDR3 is CASGPGGNYEQYF. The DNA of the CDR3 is TGTGCCAGCGGTCCAGGGGGGAACTACGAGCAGTACTTC.

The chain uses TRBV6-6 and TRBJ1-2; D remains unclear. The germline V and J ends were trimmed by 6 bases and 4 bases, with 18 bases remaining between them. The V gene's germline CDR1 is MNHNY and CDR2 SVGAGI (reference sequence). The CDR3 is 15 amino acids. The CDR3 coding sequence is TGTGCCAGCAGACCCGAGATCATAGCATCCTATGGCTACACCTTC. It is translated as CASRPEIIASYGYTF.

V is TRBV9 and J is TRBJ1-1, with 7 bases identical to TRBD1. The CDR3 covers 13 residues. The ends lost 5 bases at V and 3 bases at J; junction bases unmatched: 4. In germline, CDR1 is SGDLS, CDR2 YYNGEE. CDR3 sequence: CASSWQGDTEAFF. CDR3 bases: TGTGCCAGCAGTTGGCAGGGGGACACTGAAGCTTTCTTT.

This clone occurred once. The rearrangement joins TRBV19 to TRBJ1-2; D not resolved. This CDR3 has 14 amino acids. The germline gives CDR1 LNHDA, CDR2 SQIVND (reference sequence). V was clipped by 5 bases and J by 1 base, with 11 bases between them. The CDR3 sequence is CASSPLNGNYGYTF. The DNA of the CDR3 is TGTGCCAGTAGTCCCTTAAACGGTAACTATGGCTACACCTTC. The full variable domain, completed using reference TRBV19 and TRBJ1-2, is DGGITQSPKYLFRKEGQNVTLSCEQNLNHDAMYWYRQDPGQGLRLIYYSQIVNDFQKGDIAEGYSVSREKKESFPLTVTSAQKNPTAFYLCASSPLNGNYGYTFGSGTRLTVV.

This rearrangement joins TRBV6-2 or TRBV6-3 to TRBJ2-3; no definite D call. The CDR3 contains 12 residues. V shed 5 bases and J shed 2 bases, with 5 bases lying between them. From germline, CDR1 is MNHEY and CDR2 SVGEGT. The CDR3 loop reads CASSADTDTQYF. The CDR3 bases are TGTGCCAGCAGTGCGGACACAGATACGCAGTATTTT.

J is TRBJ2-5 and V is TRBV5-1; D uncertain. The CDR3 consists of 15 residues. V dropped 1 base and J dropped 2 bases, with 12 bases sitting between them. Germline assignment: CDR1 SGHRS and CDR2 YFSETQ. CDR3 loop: CASSLNLVAQETQYF. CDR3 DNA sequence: TGCGCCAGCAGCTTGAACCTAGTAGCTCAAGAGACCCAGTACTTC.

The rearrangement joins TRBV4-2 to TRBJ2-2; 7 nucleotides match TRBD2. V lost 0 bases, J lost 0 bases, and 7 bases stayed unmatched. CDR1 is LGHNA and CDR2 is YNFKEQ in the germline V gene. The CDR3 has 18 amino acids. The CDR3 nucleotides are TGTGCCAGCAGCCAAGATGGCGGGGGACGGGCGAACACCGGGGAGCTGTTTTTT. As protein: CASSQDGGGRANTGELFF.

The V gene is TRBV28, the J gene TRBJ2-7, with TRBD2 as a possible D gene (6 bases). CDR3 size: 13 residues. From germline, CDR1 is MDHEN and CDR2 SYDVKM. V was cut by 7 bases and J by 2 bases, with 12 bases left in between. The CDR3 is CASMRDSAYEQYF. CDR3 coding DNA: TGTGCCAGCATGCGGGACTCCGCCTACGAGCAGTACTTC.

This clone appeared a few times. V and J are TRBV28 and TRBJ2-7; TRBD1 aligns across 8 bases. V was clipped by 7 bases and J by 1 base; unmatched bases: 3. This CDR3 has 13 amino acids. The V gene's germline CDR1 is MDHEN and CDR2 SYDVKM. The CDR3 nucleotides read TGTGCCAGCACAGGGGGCGTATCCTACGAGCAGTACTTC. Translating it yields CASTGGVSYEQYF.

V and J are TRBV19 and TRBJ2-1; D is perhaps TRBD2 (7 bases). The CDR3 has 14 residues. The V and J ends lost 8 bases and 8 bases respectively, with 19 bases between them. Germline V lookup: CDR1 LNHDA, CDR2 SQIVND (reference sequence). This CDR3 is CASSTRRGGDEQFF. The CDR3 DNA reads TGTGCCAGTTCCACCAGGAGGGGGGGCGATGAGCAGTTCTTC. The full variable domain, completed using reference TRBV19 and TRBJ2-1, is DGGITQSPKYLFRKEGQNVTLSCEQNLNHDAMYWYRQDPGQGLRLIYYSQIVNDFQKGDIAEGYSVSREKKESFPLTVTSAQKNPTAFYLCASSTRRGGDEQFFGPGTRLTVL.

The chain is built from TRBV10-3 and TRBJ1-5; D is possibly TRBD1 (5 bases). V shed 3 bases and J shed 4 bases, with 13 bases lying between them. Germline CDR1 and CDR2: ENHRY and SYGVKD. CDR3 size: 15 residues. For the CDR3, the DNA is TGTGCCATCAGTGACCCTGACAGACCAAATCAGCCCCAGCATTTT. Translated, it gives CAISDPDRPNQPQHF.

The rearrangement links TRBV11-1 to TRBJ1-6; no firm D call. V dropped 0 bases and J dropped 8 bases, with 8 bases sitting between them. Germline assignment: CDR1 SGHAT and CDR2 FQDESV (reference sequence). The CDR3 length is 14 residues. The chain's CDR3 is CASSLANMDSPLHF. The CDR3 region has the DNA TGTGCCAGCAGCTTAGCCAACATGGATTCACCCCTCCACTTT.

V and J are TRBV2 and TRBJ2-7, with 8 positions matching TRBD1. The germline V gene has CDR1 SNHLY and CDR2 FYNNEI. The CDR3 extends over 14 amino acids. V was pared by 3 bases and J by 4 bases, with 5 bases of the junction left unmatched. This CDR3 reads CASSDYGQGYEQYF. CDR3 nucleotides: TGTGCCAGCAGTGATTACGGACAGGGTTACGAGCAGTACTTC.

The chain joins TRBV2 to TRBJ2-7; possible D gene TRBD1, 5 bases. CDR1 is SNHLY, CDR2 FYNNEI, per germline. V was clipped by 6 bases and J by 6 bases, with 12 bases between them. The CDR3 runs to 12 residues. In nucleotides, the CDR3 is TGTGCCAGCAGGGCGTGGGGCCTCGAGCAGTACTTC. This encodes CASRAWGLEQYF.

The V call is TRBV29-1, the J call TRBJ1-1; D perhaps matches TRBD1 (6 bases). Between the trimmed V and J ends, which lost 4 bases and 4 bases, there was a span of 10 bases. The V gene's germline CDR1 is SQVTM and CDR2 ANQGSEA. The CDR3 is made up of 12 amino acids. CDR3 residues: CSVGQGPTEAFF. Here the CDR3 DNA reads TGCAGCGTTGGGCAGGGGCCCACTGAAGCTTTCTTT.

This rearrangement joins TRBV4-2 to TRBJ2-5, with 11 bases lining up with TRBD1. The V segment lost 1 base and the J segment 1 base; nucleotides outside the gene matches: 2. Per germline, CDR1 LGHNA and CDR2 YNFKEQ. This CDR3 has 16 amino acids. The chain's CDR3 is CASSQGDRGTQETQYF. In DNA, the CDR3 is TGTGCCAGCAGCCAAGGGGACAGGGGGACCCAAGAGACCCAGTACTTC.